This T cell receptor beta chain comes out of a study of blood T cell repertoires in COVID-19. Overall study context: Samples representing acute and convalescent COVID-19 were sourced from the United States, Italy and Spain. PBMCs, B-cell-depleted T cells, or T cells were the source of the cDNA or gDNA that made up the material.

Germline CDR1 reads GTSNPN; CDR2 reads SVGIG (reference sequence). The CDR3 has 19 residues. Trimming stripped 1 base from V and 0 bases from J, with 19 bases between. Sequenced by immunoSEQ multiplex PCR; TCRdb stores in-frame clones only, minus some. The data show about 110,000 clones, nearly 85% seen once. The chain employs TRBV30 and TRBJ2-6; maybe TRBD1 (5 bases). This clonotype was sampled from a woman in her forties or fifties with acute or convalescent COVID-19. The sequencing input was peripheral blood. DNA of the CDR3: TGTGCCTGGAGTGCTATTAAGGGGTCTTGGAACTCTGGGGCCAACGTCCTGACTTTC. It specifies CAWSAIKGSWNSGANVLTF.